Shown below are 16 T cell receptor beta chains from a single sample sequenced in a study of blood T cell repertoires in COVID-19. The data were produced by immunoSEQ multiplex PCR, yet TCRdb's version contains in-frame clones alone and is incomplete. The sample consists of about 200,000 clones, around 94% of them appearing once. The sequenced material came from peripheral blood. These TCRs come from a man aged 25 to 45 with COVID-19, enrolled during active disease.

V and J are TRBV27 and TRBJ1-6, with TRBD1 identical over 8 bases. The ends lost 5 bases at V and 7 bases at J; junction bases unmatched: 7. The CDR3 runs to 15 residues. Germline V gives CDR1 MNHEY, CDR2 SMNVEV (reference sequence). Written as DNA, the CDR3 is TGTGCCAGCAGTCCGACGACAGGGGCAAATTCACCCCTCCACTTT. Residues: CASSPTTGANSPLHF.

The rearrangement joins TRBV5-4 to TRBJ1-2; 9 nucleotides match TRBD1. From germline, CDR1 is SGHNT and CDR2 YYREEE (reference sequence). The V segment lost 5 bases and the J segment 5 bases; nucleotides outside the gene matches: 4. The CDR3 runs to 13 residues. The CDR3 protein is CASSLGTGYGYTF. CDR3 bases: TGTGCCAGCAGTCTTGGGACAGGGTATGGCTACACCTTC.

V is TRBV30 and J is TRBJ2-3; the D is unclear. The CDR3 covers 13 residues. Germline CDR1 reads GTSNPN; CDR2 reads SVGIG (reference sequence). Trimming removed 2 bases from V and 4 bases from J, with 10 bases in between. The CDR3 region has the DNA TGTGCCTGGAGTCGCGAGTTGGCAGATACGCAGTATTTT. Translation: CAWSRELADTQYF.

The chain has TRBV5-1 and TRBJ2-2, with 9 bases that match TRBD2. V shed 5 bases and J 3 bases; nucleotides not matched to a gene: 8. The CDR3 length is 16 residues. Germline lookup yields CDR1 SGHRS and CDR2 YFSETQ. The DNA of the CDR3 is TGCGCCAGCAGGTCGGGACTAGCAGCCGACACCGGGGAGCTGTTTTTT. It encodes CASRSGLAADTGELFF.

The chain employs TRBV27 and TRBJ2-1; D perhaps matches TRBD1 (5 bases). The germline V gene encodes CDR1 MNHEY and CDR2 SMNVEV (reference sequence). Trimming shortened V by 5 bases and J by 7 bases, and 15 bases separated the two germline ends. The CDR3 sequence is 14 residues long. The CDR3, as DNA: TGTGCCAGCAGTCCCCGGACAATGTATAATGAGCAGTTCTTC. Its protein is CASSPRTMYNEQFF.

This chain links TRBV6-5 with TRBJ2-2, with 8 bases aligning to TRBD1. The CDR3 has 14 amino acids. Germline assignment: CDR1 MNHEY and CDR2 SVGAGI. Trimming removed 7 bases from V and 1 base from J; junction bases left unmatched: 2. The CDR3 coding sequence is TGTGCCAGCAAAGGGACAGGGAACACCGGGGAGCTGTTTTTT. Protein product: CASKGTGNTGELFF.

The CDR3 DNA is TGTGCCAGCAAGAGGGAGATAGTGGGTGGCTACACCTTC. Translated, it gives CASKREIVGGYTF. The chain employs TRBV6-5 and TRBJ1-2; no reliable D call. Per the germline V gene, CDR1 is MNHEY and CDR2 is SVGAGI. The CDR3 length is 13 residues. V was trimmed by 7 bases and J by 7 bases, leaving 16 bases between them.

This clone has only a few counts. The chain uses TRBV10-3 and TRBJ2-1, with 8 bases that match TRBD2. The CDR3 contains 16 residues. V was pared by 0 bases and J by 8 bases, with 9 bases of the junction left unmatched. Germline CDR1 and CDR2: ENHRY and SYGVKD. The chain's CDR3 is CAISESAGTRGDEQFF. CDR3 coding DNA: TGTGCCATCAGTGAGTCTGCAGGGACTAGGGGCGATGAGCAGTTCTTC.

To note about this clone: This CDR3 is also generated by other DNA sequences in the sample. CDR3 nucleotide sequence: TGTGCCAGTAGTATGGGACAGGGCTATGGCTACACCTTC. Encoded protein: CASSMGQGYGYTF. The V call is TRBV19, the J call TRBJ1-2; 9 nucleotides match TRBD1. Germline CDR1 is LNHDA and CDR2 is SQIVND (reference sequence). The V gene end was trimmed by 3 bases and the J gene end by 4 bases; junction bases not matched to a gene: 0. This CDR3 region has 13 residues.

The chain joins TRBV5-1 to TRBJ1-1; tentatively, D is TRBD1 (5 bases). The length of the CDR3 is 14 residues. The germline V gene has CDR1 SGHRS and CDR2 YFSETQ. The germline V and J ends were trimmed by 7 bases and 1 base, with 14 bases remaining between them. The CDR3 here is CASYNPGWNTEAFF. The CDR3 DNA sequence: TGCGCCAGCTATAATCCAGGGTGGAACACTGAAGCTTTCTTT.

CDR3 sequence (DNA): TGTGCCAGCAGTTACGGAGTGGGGGGAACCTACGAGCAGTACTTC. Its translation is CASSYGVGGTYEQYF. The chain combines TRBV6-5 with TRBJ2-7; D possibly corresponds to TRBD2 (6 bases). This CDR3 contains 15 residues. CDR1 is MNHEY, CDR2 SVGAGI, per germline. Trimming took 2 bases from V and 2 from J, leaving 13 bases between them.

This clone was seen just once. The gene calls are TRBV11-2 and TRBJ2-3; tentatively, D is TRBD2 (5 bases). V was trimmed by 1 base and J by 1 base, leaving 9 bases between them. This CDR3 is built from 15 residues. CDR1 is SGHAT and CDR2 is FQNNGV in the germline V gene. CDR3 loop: CASSLGLSGTDTQYF. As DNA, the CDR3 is TGTGCCAGCAGCTTAGGACTATCTGGCACAGATACGCAGTATTTT.

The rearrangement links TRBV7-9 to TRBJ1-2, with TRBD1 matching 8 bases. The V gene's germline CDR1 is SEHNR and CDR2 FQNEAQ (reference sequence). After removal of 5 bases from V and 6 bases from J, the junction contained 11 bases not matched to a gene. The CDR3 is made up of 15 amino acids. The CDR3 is CASSPPRDRFDGYTF. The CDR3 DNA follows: TGTGCCAGCAGCCCACCCCGGGACAGGTTCGATGGCTACACCTTC.

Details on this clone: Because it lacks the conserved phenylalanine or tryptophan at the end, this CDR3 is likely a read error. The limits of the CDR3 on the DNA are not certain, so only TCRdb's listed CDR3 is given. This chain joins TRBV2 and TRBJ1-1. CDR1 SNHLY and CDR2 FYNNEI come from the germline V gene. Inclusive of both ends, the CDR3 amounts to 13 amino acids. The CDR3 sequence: CASSKTLVGVAQL.

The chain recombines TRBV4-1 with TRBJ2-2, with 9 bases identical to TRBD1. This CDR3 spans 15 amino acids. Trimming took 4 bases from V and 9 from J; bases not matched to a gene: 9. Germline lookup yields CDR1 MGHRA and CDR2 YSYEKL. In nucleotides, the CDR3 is TGCGCCAGCAGCCCGGGGACAGGGAGGTCCCGGGAGCTGTTTTTT. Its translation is CASSPGTGRSRELFF.

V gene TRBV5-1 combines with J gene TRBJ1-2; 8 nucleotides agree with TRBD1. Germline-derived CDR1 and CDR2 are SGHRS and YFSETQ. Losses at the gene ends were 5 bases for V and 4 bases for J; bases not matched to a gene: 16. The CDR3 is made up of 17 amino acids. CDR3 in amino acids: CASRGGTGTFPTYGYTF. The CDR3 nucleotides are TGCGCCAGCAGGGGTGGGACAGGCACTTTCCCTACCTATGGCTACACCTTC.